This is a list of T cell receptor beta chains from one sample in a study of T cells in Graves' hyperthyroidism and ophthalmopathy. TCRdb re-called the multiplex PCR reads with MiXCR, one entry per CDR3 protein. Of 40,000 to 65,000 distinct CDR3 sequences listed, approximately 48% were seen once; the top ten hold roughly 9.1%. Sequencing was done on a sample of blood. The receptors come from a woman in her 50s with Graves' ophthalmopathy. Both conserved end residues are part of each CDR3. D genes are given only for firm matches. Clone sizes are given selectively: once, few, many, or a class where the clone is expanded.

>.|.|TRBV7-6|TRBJ2-2
CASSSGGGLSGELFF
TGTGCCAGCAGCTCTGGAGGGGGACTCTCCGGGGAGCTGTTTTTT
>.|.|TRBV5-1|TRBJ2-3
CASSLSGPDQQYF
TGCGCCAGCAGCTTGTCGGGACCGGATCAGCAGTATTTT
>many|.|TRBV6-2/TRBV6-3|TRBJ2-7
CASRPRGAYEQYF
TGTGCCAGCAGGCCCAGGGGGGCCTACGAGCAGTACTTC
>.|.|TRBV19|TRBJ2-7
CASSIEGTTDNEQYF
TGTGCCAGTAGTATAGAGGGGACAACCGACAATGAGCAGTACTTC
>.|.|TRBV6-6|TRBJ2-1
CASTALGGYNEQFF
TGTGCCAGCACCGCCCTGGGAGGCTACAATGAGCAGTTCTTC
>many|.|TRBV10-2|TRBJ1-6
CASSESKIIRYNSPLHF
TGCGCCAGCAGTGAGTCAAAAATCATCCGCTATAATTCACCCCTCCACTTT
>many|TRBD1|TRBV20-1|TRBJ2-1
CSARGGGQPLVDEQFF
TGCAGTGCTAGAGGTGGGGGACAGCCTCTGGTCGATGAGCAGTTCTTC
>many|.|TRBV5-1|TRBJ2-3
CASSLGQLTDTQYF
TGCGCCAGCAGCTTGGGGCAGCTAACAGATACGCAGTATTTT
>.|.|TRBV7-6|TRBJ1-2
CASSSTGTPTYTF
TGTGCCAGCAGCAGCACCGGGACTCCTACCTACACCTTC
>.|TRBD1|TRBV9|TRBJ2-6
CASSVPRGHGANVLTF
TGTGCCAGCAGCGTTCCCAGGGGGCATGGGGCCAACGTCCTGACTTTC
>many|.|TRBV12-3/TRBV12-4|TRBJ1-5
CASSQGIGNQPQHF
TGTGCCAGCAGTCAGGGTATCGGCAATCAGCCCCAGCATTTT
>many|TRBD2|TRBV5-5|TRBJ2-3
CASSPGTTTDTQYF
TGTGCCAGCAGCCCCGGGACTACCACAGATACGCAGTATTTT
>.|TRBD1|TRBV7-2|TRBJ1-4
CASRAGTGAFGKLFF
TGTGCCAGCAGGGCGGGGACAGGGGCGTTTGGAAAACTGTTTTTT
>many|.|TRBV13|TRBJ2-7
CASSSTRGQQYF
TGTGCCAGCAGCTCAACAAGGGGTCAGCAGTACTTC
>many|TRBD1|TRBV5-8|TRBJ2-1
CASSWGQGASNEQFF
TGTGCCAGCAGCTGGGGACAGGGGGCGTCGAATGAGCAGTTCTTC
>.|TRBD2|TRBV2|TRBJ2-1
CTSTRLAGFDEQFF
TGTACCAGCACCAGACTAGCGGGGTTCGATGAGCAGTTCTTC
>.|.|TRBV7-8|TRBJ1-1
CASSLGQMSTEASF
TGTGCCAGCAGCTTAGGACAGATGAGCACTGAAGCTTCCTTT
>.|.|TRBV29-1|TRBJ2-1
CSGDRDNNEQFF
TGCAGCGGCGACAGAGACAACAATGAGCAGTTCTTC
>few|TRBD2|TRBV7-2|TRBJ2-7
CASSLGGGSYEQYF
TGTGCCAGCAGCTTAGGCGGGGGCTCCTACGAGCAGTACTTC
>few|.|TRBV3-2|TRBJ2-7
CASSRGLAGGYYEQYF
TGTGCCAGCAGCCGCGGACTAGCGGGGGGGTACTACGAGCAGTACTTC
>many|.|TRBV9|TRBJ2-2
CANTGELFF
TGTGCGAACACCGGGGAGCTGTTTTTT
>.|.|TRBV5-1|TRBJ1-1
CASSLRVGRDTEAFF
TGTGCCAGCAGCTTACGTGTGGGTCGAGACACTGAAGCTTTCTTT
>.|TRBD2|TRBV7-6|TRBJ2-3
CASSSGPSGRPSTDTQYF
TGTGCCAGCAGCTCGGGCCCTAGCGGGAGGCCGAGCACAGATACGCAGTATTTT
>.|.|TRBV12-3/TRBV12-4|TRBJ2-7
CASSFLDSTYEQYF
TGTGCCAGCAGTTTCCTAGACAGTACCTACGAGCAGTACTTC
>.|TRBD2|TRBV5-5|TRBJ2-7
CASSPSGSSSYEQYF
TGTGCCAGCAGCCCTAGCGGGTCGAGCTCCTACGAGCAGTACTTC